This passage covers 6 T cell receptor beta chains from one sample sequenced in a study of CD8 T cells in Susac syndrome. RNA amounts of about 0.5 to 1 ug underwent reverse transcription with random hexamers. TCRdb passed the immunoSEQ multiplex PCR reads through MiXCR, listing each CDR3 protein once. The sample holds 150,000 to 200,000 distinct CDR3 sequences, 91% seen once. Sequenced material: CD4+ T cells from PBMCs. The receptor source for this set is a human donor with Susac syndrome.

The gene calls are TRBV7-9 and TRBJ2-6; D is uncertain. The germline V gene encodes CDR1 SEHNR and CDR2 FQNEAQ (reference sequence). The CDR3 spans 16 residues. V dropped 1 base and J dropped 0 bases, with 7 bases sitting between them. The DNA for the CDR3 is TGTGCCAGCAGCTTAGGGCTGAACTCTGGGGCCAACGTCCTGACTTTC. Amino acid sequence: CASSLGLNSGANVLTF.

The chain carries TRBV30 and TRBJ1-5; D unresolved. Per the germline V gene, CDR1 is GTSNPN and CDR2 is SVGIG (reference sequence). The CDR3 is 14 residues long. V lost 3 bases, J lost 4 bases, and 13 bases lay in between. The CDR3 bases are TGTGCCTGGAGAGGTACAGAGAATAATCAGCCCCAGCATTTT. This translates into CAWRGTENNQPQHF. Together with reference TRBV30 and TRBJ1-5, the CDR3 gives the full variable domain: SQTIHQWPATLVQPVGSPLSLECTVEGTSNPNLYWYRQAAGRGLQLLFYSVGIGQISSEVPQNLSASRPQDRQFILSSKKLLLSDSGFYLCAWRGTENNQPQHFGDGTRLSIL.

This sequence joins TRBV28 and TRBJ2-3; D gene unclear. V lost 8 bases and J lost 1, with 4 bases in between. The CDR3 is 11 amino acids. The germline CDR1 and CDR2 sequences are MDHEN and SYDVKM. The CDR3 DNA reads as TGTGCCAGCGGGGGCACAGATACGCAGTATTTT. Translation: CASGGTDTQYF.

This chain connects TRBV5-4 to TRBJ2-3, with 7 positions matching TRBD1. The CDR3 has 15 amino acids. After removal of 0 bases from V and 4 bases from J, the junction contained 5 bases not matched to a gene. Germline-derived CDR1 and CDR2 are SGHNT and YYREEE (reference sequence). In DNA form, the CDR3 reads TGTGCCAGCAGCTTGGAGGACAGGTTTTCAGATACGCAGTATTTT. It codes for CASSLEDRFSDTQYF.

The gene calls are TRBV29-1 and TRBJ1-2, with D perhaps TRBD1 (6 bases). The V end was cut by 4 bases, the J end by 2 bases, with 17 bases between. Germline-derived CDR1 and CDR2 are SQVTM and ANQGSEA. The CDR3 has 15 amino acids. CDR3 loop: CSVAAGGPRNYGYTF. Written as DNA, the CDR3 is TGCAGCGTTGCTGCCGGGGGGCCTCGAAACTATGGCTACACCTTC. The variable domain in full, with the rest retrieved from reference TRBV29-1 and TRBJ1-2, is SAVISQKPSRDICQRGTSLTIQCQVDSQVTMMFWYRQQPGQSLTLIATANQGSEATYESGFVIDKFPISRPNLTFSTLTVSNMSPEDSSIYLCSVAAGGPRNYGYTFGSGTRLTVV.

Here the CDR3 reads CASSRTGSSEKLFF. The CDR3 region has the DNA TGTGCCAGCAGCCGGACAGGGTCGAGCGAAAAACTGTTTTTT. The rearrangement joins TRBV12-3 or TRBV12-4 to TRBJ1-4, with 8 nucleotides matching TRBD1. The trim removed 6 bases at V and 8 bases at J, leaving 8 bases unmatched. The CDR3 sequence is 14 residues long.